This T cell receptor (beta chain) was sequenced in a study of blood T cell repertoires in COVID-19. Study in general: Donors in the United States, Italy and Spain gave samples during acute or convalescent COVID-19. Sample material is recorded as cDNA or gDNA derived from T cells, B-cell-depleted T cells, or PBMCs.

Original processing notes: Estimates of nucleated cell counts were drawn from the amplification of reference gene primers. The repertoire was sequenced with immunoSEQ multiplex PCR; TCRdb's copy has only in-frame clones and lacks some. V and J calls and clone size are copied from that table; D and trimming were computed from the DNA. The table includes under 150,000 clones, about 88% detected once. Germline CDR1 reads SGHAT; CDR2 reads FQNNGV. The germline V and J ends were trimmed by 5 bases and 1 base, with 9 bases remaining between them. The CDR3 is made up of 14 amino acids. This chain joins TRBV11-2 and TRBJ2-4; D gene ambiguous. The clonotype originates from a human donor in a cohort sampled during active COVID-19. The sample consisted of peripheral blood. DNA for the CDR3: TGTGCCAGCAGCCCCAGCGAGGCCAAAAACATTCAGTACTTC. Translating gives CASSPSEAKNIQYF.